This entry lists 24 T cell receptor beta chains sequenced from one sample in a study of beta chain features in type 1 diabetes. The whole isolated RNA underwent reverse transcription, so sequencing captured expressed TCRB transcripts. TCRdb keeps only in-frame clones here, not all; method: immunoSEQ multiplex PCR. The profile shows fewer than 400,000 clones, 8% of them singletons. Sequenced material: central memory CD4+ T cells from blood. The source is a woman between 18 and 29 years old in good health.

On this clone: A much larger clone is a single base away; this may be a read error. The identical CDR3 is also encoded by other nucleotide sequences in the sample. The CDR3 region is CASSPHNEQFF. DNA of the CDR3: TGTGCCAGCAGCCCACACAATGAGCAGTTCTTC. The gene calls are TRBV7-8 and TRBJ2-1; no clear D. V was clipped by 5 bases and J by 5 bases, with 4 bases between them. The CDR3 length is 11 residues. The V gene's germline CDR1 is SGHVS and CDR2 FQNEAQ.

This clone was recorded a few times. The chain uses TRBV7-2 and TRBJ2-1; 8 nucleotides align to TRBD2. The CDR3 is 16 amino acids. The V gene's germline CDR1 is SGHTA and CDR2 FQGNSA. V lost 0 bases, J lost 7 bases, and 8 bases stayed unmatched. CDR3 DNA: TGTGCCAGCAGCTTAGCGGGGACTAGGGGTCGTAATGAGCAGTTCTTC. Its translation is CASSLAGTRGRNEQFF.

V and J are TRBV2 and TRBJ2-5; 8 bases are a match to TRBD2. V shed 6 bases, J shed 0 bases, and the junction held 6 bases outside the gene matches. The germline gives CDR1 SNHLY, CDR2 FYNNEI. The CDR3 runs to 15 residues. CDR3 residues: CASRRQTSDQETQYF. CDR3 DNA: TGTGCCAGCAGGCGCCAGACTAGCGACCAAGAGACCCAGTACTTC.

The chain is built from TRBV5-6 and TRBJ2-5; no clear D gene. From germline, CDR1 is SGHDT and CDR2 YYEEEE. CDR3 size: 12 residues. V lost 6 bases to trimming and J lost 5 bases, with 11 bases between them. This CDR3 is CASNFGRETQYF. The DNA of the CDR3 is TGTGCCAGCAACTTCGGAAGGGAGACCCAGTACTTC.

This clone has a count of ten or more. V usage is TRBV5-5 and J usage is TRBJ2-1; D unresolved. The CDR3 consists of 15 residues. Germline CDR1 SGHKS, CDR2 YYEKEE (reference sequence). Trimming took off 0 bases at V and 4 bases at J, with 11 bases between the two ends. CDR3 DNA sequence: TGTGCCAGCAGCTTGGTGTGGTCCACTTACAATGAGCAGTTCTTC. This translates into CASSLVWSTYNEQFF.

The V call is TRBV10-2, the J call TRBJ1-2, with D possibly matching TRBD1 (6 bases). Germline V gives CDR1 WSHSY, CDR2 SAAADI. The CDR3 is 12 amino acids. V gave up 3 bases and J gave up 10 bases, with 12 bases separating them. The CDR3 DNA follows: TGCGCCAGCAGTGAATCGTGGACAGTCTACACCTTC. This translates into CASSESWTVYTF.

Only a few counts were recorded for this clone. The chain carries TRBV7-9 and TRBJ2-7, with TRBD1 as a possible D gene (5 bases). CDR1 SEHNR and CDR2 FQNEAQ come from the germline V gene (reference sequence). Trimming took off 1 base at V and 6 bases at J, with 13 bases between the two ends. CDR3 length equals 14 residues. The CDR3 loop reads CASSLVGGALEQYF. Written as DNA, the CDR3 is TGTGCCAGCAGCTTAGTGGGTGGGGCTCTCGAGCAGTACTTC. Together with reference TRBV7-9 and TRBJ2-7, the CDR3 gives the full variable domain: DTGVSQNPRHKITKRGQNVTFRCDPISEHNRLYWYRQTLGQGPEFLTYFQNEAQLEKSRLLSDRFSAERPKGSFSTLEIQRTEQGDSAMYLCASSLVGGALEQYFGPGTRLTVT.

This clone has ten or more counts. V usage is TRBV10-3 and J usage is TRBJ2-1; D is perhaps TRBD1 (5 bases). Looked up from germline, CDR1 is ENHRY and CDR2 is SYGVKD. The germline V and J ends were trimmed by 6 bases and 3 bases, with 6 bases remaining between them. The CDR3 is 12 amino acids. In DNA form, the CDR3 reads TGTGCCATCAGAGACAGCTACAATGAGCAGTTCTTC. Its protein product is CAIRDSYNEQFF.

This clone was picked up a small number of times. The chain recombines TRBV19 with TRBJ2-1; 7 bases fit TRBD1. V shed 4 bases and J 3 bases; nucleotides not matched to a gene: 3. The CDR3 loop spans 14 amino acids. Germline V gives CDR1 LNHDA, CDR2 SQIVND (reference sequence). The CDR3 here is CASSRGQLYNEQFF. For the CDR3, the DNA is TGTGCCAGTAGTAGGGGACAGCTCTACAATGAGCAGTTCTTC.

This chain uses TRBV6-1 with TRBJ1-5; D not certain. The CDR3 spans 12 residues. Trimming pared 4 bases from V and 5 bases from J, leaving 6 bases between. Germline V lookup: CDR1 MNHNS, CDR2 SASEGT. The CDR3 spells CASSGRDQPQHF. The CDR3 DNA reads TGTGCCAGCAGTGGACGGGATCAGCCCCAGCATTTT.

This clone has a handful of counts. The CDR3 bases are TGTGCCAGCAGCTCGGGGCGACAGGGGACGAATGAAAAACTGTTTTTT. Residues: CASSSGRQGTNEKLFF. V is TRBV5-4 and J is TRBJ1-4, with TRBD1 identical over 8 bases. Germline CDR1 and CDR2: SGHNT and YYREEE (reference sequence). Trimming cost V 3 bases and J 5 bases; bases outside gene matches: 9. The CDR3 covers 16 residues.

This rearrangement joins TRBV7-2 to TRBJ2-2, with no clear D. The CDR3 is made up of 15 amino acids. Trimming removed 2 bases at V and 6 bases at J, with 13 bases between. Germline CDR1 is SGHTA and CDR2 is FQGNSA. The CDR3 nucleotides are TGTGCCAGCAGCTTACGGGCGGTTCCGTCCGGGGAGCTGTTTTTT. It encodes CASSLRAVPSGELFF.

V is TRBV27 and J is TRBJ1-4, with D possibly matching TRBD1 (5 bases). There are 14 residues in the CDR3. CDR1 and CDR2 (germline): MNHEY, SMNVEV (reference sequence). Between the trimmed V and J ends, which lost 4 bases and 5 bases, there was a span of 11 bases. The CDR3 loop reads CASSSPGGNEKLFF. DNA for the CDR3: TGTGCCAGCAGTTCCCCGGGGGGGAATGAAAAACTGTTTTTT.

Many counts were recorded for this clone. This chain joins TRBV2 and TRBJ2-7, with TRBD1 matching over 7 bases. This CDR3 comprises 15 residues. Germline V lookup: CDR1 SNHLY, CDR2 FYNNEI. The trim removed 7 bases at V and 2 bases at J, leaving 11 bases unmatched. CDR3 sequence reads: CASTLIRDSTYEQYF. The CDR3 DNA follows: TGTGCCAGCACTTTAATAAGGGACAGCACCTACGAGCAGTACTTC.

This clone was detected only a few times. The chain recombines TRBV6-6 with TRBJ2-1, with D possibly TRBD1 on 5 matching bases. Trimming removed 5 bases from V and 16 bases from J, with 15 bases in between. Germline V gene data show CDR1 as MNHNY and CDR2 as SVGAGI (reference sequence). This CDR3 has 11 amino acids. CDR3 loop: CASSLWGLSFF. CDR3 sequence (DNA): TGTGCCAGCAGTCTGTGGGGCTTATCTTTCTTC.

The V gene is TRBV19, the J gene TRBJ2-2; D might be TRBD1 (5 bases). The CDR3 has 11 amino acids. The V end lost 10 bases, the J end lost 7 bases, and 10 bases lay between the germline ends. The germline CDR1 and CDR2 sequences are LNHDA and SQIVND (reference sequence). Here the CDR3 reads CATGANGELFF. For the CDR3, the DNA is TGTGCCACTGGGGCAAACGGGGAGCTGTTTTTT.

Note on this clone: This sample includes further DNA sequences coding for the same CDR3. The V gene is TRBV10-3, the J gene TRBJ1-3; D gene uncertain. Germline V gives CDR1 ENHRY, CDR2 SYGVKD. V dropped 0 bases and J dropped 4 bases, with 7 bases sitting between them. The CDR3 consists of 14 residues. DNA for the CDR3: TGTGCCATCAGTGAGTCCAGGAGCGGAAACACCATATATTTT. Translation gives CAISESRSGNTIYF.

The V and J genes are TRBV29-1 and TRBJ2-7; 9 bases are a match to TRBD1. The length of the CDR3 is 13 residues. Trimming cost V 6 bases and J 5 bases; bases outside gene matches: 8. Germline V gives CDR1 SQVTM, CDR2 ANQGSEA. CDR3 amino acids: CSVSGTGIDEQYF. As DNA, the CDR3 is TGCAGCGTCTCCGGGACAGGGATCGACGAGCAGTACTTC.

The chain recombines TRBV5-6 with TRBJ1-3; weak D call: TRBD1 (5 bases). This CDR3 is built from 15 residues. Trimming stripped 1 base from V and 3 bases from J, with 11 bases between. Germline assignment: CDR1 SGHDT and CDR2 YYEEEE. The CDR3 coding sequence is TGTGCCAGCAGCTTGCCCCAGGGATTTGGAAACACCATATATTTT. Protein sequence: CASSLPQGFGNTIYF.

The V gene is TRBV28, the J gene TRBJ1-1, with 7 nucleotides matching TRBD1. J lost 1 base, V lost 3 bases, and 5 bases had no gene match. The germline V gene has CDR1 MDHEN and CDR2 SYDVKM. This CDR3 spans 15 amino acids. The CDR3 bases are TGTGCCAGCAGTTTGTGGGGACAGCAGAACACTGAAGCTTTCTTT. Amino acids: CASSLWGQQNTEAFF. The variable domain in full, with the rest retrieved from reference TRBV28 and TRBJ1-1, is DVKVTQSSRYLVKRTGEKVFLECVQDMDHENMFWYRQDPGLGLRLIYFSYDVKMKEKGDIPEGYSVSREKKERFSLILESASTNQTSMYLCASSLWGQQNTEAFFGQGTRLTVV.

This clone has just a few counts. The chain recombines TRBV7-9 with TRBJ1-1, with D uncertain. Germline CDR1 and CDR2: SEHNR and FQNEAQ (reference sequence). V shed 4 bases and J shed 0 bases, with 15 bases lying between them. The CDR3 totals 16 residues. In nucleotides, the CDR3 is TGTGCCAGCAGCTCCCACAAGACAACAGTGAACACTGAAGCTTTCTTT. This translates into CASSSHKTTVNTEAFF. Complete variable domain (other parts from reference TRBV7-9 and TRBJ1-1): DTGVSQNPRHKITKRGQNVTFRCDPISEHNRLYWYRQTLGQGPEFLTYFQNEAQLEKSRLLSDRFSAERPKGSFSTLEIQRTEQGDSAMYLCASSSHKTTVNTEAFFGQGTRLTVV.

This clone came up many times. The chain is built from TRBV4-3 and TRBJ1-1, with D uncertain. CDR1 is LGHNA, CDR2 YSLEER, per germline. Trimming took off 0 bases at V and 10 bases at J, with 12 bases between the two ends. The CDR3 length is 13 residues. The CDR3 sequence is CASSQDYRRGAFF. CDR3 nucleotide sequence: TGCGCCAGCAGCCAAGATTACAGACGGGGAGCTTTCTTT.

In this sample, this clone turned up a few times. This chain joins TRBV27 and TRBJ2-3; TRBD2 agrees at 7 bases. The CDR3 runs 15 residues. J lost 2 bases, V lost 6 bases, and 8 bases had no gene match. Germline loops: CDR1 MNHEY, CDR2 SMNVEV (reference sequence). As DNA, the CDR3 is TGTGCCAGCAGGGGAGCGCTAGCGGTCACAGATACGCAGTATTTT. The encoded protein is CASRGALAVTDTQYF.

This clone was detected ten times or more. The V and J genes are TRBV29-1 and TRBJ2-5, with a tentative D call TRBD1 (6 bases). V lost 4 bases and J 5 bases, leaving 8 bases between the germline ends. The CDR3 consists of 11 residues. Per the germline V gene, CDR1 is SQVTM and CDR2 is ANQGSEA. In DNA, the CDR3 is TGCAGCGTTGCTGACAGGGAGACCCAGTACTTC. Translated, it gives CSVADRETQYF.